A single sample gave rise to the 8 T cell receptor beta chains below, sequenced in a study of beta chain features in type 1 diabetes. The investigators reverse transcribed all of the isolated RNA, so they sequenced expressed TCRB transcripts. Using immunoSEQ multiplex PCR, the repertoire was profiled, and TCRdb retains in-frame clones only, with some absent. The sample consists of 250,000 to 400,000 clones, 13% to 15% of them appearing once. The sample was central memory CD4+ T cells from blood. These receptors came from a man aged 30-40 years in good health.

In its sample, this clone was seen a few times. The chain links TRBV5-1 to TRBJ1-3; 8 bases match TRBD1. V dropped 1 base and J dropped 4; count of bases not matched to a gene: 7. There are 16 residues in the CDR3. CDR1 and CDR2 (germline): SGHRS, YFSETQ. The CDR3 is CASSLQSTGAGNTIYF. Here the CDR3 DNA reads TGCGCCAGCAGCTTGCAGTCGACAGGGGCCGGAAACACCATATATTTT. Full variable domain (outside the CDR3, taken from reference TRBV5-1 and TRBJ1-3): KAGVTQTPRYLIKTRGQQVTLSCSPISGHRSVSWYQQTPGQGLQFLFEYFSETQRNKGNFPGRFSGRQFSNSRSEMNVSTLELGDSALYLCASSLQSTGAGNTIYFGEGSWLTVV.

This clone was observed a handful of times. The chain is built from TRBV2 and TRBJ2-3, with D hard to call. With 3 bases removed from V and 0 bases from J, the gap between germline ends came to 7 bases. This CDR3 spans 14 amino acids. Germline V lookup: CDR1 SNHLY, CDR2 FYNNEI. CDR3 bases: TGTGCCAGCAGTGATCTTTCCAGCACAGATACGCAGTATTTT. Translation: CASSDLSSTDTQYF. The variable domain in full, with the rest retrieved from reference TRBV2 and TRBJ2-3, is EPEVTQTPSHQVTQMGQEVILRCVPISNHLYFYWYRQILGQKVEFLVSFYNNEISEKSEIFDDQFSVERPDGSNFTLKIRSTKLEDSAMYFCASSDLSSTDTQYFGPGTRLTVL.

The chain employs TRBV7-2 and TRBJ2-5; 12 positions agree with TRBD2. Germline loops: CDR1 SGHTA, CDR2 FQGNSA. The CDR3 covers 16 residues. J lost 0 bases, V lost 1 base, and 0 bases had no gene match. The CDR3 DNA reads TGTGCCAGCAGCTTAGGACTAGCGGGGGACCAAGAGACCCAGTACTTC. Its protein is CASSLGLAGDQETQYF.

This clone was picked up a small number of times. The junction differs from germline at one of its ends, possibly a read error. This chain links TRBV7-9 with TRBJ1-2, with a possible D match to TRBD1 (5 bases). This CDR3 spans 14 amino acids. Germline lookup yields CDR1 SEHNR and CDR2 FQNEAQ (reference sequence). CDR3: CASSPSQVWYGYTF. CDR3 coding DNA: TGCGCCAGCAGCCCGTCACAGGTTTGGTATGGCTACACCTTC.

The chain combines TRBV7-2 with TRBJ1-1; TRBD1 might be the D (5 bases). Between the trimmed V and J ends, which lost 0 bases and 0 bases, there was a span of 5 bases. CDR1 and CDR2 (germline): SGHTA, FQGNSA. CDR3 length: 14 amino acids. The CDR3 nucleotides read TGTGCCAGCAGCTTAGCCAGGGTGAACACTGAAGCTTTCTTT. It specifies CASSLARVNTEAFF.

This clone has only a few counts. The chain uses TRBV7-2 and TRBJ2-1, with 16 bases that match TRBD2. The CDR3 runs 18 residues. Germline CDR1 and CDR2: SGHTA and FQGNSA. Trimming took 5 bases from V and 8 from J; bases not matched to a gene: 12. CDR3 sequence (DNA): TGTGCCAGCAGCCACATTCCGGGACTAGCGGGAGGGCCCGATGAGCAGTTCTTC. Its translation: CASSHIPGLAGGPDEQFF.

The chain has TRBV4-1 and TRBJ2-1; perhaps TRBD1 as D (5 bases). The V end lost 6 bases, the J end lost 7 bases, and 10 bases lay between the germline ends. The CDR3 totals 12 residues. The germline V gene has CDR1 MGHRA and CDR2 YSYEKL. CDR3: CASSPGLNEQFF. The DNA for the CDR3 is TGCGCCAGCAGTCCAGGGCTGAATGAGCAGTTCTTC.

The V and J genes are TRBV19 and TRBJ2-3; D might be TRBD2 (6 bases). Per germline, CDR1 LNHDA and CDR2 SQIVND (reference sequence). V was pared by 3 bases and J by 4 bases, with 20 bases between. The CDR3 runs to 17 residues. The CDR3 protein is CASSIRDWDRGADTQYF. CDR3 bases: TGTGCCAGTAGTATCCGGGACTGGGACCGAGGGGCAGATACGCAGTATTTT.